The sequence of this T cell receptor beta chain was determined in a study of early T cells in non-severe SARS-CoV-2 infection. Unique molecular identifiers (one per individual cDNA molecule) were attached. Using its own MiXCR run on the 5' RACE reads, TCRdb lists one record per CDR3 protein. The table lists 68,000 or so distinct CDR3 sequences, about 12% of them singletons, with approximately 1.7% in the top ten. Sequences were obtained from whole blood. The receptor was isolated from an adult who was a healthcare worker with PCR-confirmed SARS-CoV-2 infection or an uninfected control (not recorded which).

The CDR3 nucleotides read TGTGCCAGCAGCCCCCGGGCCGGCCTGTCGGAGTATTTT. This sequence encodes CASSPRAGLSEYF. This chain connects TRBV7-8 to TRBJ2-3; D is uncertain. The CDR3 consists of 13 residues. The germline V gene encodes CDR1 SGHVS and CDR2 FQNEAQ. V was pared by 5 bases and J by 13 bases, with 19 bases between.